The next 23 T cell receptor beta chains were all read from a single sample in a study of CD8+ T cells in alopecia areata (dated by TCRdb to between 2018 and 2020). Library preparation employed the immunoSEQ multiplex PCR assay. RNA was extracted from all samples and reverse transcribed into cDNA, which served as template for TCR sequencing. Entries here come from immuneACCESS through TCRdb and include only in-frame sequences with V and J called. Some clones fail to appear in such tables; in the studies checked, an unresolved V gene covers under half of the shortfall, and the cause of the remainder is unknown. Present in this sample are approximately 210,000 clones, approximately 47% of which were seen just once. Around 3% of the sample is held by the ten biggest clonotypes. What this sample's treatment or condition label stands for: oral pan-JAK inhibitor, 5-10 mg twice daily. This specimen consisted of CD4+ T cells sorted from blood, obtained at approximately week 36, from a patient treated with tofacitinib. The receptor source for this set is a human donor with alopecia areata.

V is TRBV4-1 and J is TRBJ1-3; D is undetermined. Germline V gives CDR1 MGHRA, CDR2 YSYEKL. V was clipped by 1 base and J by 8 bases, with 21 bases between them. This CDR3 has 17 residues. The CDR3 here is CASSQAPIGLAVDTIYF. The CDR3 bases are TGCGCCAGCAGCCAAGCACCAATAGGACTAGCAGTTGACACCATATATTTT.

This clone has a handful of counts. The chain recombines TRBV4-2 with TRBJ2-7; D uncertain. CDR1 and CDR2 (germline): LGHNA, YNFKEQ. This CDR3 has 13 residues. V was shortened by 5 bases and J by 2 bases, with 10 bases between the two germline ends. The CDR3, as DNA: TGTGCCAGCAGCTTAGCCAGAACCTACGAGCAGTACTTC. Residues: CASSLARTYEQYF.

This clone was counted a few times. The V and J genes are TRBV28 and TRBJ2-7; D remains ambiguous. CDR1 and CDR2 from the germline V gene are MDHEN and SYDVKM. V lost 4 bases, J lost 5 bases, and 6 bases lay in between. The CDR3 consists of 11 residues. The CDR3 sequence is CASSYLDEQYF. CDR3 bases: TGTGCCAGCAGTTACTTGGACGAGCAGTACTTC.

The chain links TRBV27 to TRBJ2-7; TRBD2 matches at 9 bases. Trimming cost V 6 bases and J 1 base; bases outside gene matches: 7. The CDR3 is 15 amino acids. Germline CDR1 is MNHEY and CDR2 is SMNVEV (reference sequence). Written as DNA, the CDR3 is TGTGCCAGCAGAGAAGTAGCGGGAGTGTCCTACGAGCAGTACTTC. Protein: CASREVAGVSYEQYF.

This chain joins TRBV27 and TRBJ2-7; TRBD1 matches at 7 bases. Trimming removed 5 bases from V and 2 bases from J; junction bases left unmatched: 3. The CDR3 loop spans 13 amino acids. CDR1 is MNHEY and CDR2 is SMNVEV in the germline V gene (reference sequence). CDR3 sequence reads: CASSRDSTYEQYF. Written as DNA, the CDR3 is TGTGCCAGCAGTCGGGACAGCACCTACGAGCAGTACTTC.

Worth noting for this clone: The sample carries other DNA sequences with the same CDR3. V usage is TRBV29-1 and J usage is TRBJ1-1; maybe TRBD1 (5 bases). Germline CDR1 SQVTM, CDR2 ANQGSEA. The CDR3 has 13 amino acids. With 3 bases removed from V and 1 base from J, the gap between germline ends came to 9 bases. This CDR3 reads CSVEVGQNTEAFF. In DNA form, the CDR3 reads TGCAGCGTTGAGGTAGGACAGAACACTGAAGCTTTCTTT. Supplemented by reference TRBV29-1 and TRBJ1-1, the full variable domain reads SAVISQKPSRDICQRGTSLTIQCQVDSQVTMMFWYRQQPGQSLTLIATANQGSEATYESGFVIDKFPISRPNLTFSTLTVSNMSPEDSSIYLCSVEVGQNTEAFFGQGTRLTVV.

The chain joins TRBV5-1 to TRBJ2-7, with 7 nucleotides matching TRBD1. V shed 5 bases, J shed 2 bases, and the junction held 10 bases outside the gene matches. CDR3 size: 15 residues. The germline gives CDR1 SGHRS, CDR2 YFSETQ. The CDR3 DNA reads TGCGCCAGCAGTCCTGACAGGGTACTCGCCTACGAGCAGTACTTC. This translates into CASSPDRVLAYEQYF. The entire variable domain, with the rest obtained from reference TRBV5-1 and TRBJ2-7, is as follows: KAGVTQTPRYLIKTRGQQVTLSCSPISGHRSVSWYQQTPGQGLQFLFEYFSETQRNKGNFPGRFSGRQFSNSRSEMNVSTLELGDSALYLCASSPDRVLAYEQYFGPGTRLTVT.

The table lists this clone with a few counts. Other DNA sequences from this sample encode an identical CDR3 as well. The chain recombines TRBV30 with TRBJ1-1; no clear D gene. Germline CDR1 reads GTSNPN; CDR2 reads SVGIG (reference sequence). The ends were cut back, 0 bases at V and 1 base at J, with 9 bases in the middle. The CDR3 is 14 residues long. The CDR3 nucleotides are TGTGCCTGGAGTGTACGGCTTGGGAACACTGAAGCTTTCTTT. Protein: CAWSVRLGNTEAFF.

The CDR3 DNA reads as TGTGCCAGCAGCTTAGACTCGGCACTCCATTACTTC. This encodes CASSLDSALHYF. This chain connects TRBV7-9 to TRBJ2-7; D not certain. Trimming pared 1 base from V and 13 bases from J, leaving 14 bases between. Germline V CDR1 and CDR2: SEHNR, FQNEAQ (reference sequence). CDR3 length: 12 residues.

This clone has a handful of counts. The V call is TRBV7-3, the J call TRBJ1-5; D is uncertain. There are 14 residues in the CDR3. Germline lookup yields CDR1 SGHTA and CDR2 FQGTGA. V was trimmed by 2 bases and J by 4 bases, leaving 9 bases between them. The CDR3 reads CASSLWRRNQPQHF. DNA for the CDR3: TGTGCCAGCAGCTTATGGAGGCGTAATCAGCCCCAGCATTTT.

This clone appeared a few times. This chain connects TRBV2 to TRBJ2-1; no firm D call. V gave up 3 bases and J gave up 9 bases, with 3 bases separating them. CDR1 is SNHLY and CDR2 is FYNNEI in the germline V gene. This CDR3 has 10 residues. The CDR3 DNA reads TGTGCCAGCAGTGACTTTGAGCAGTTCTTC. This codes for CASSDFEQFF.

The genes are TRBV18 and TRBJ1-5; D is perhaps TRBD1 (5 bases). CDR3 size: 13 residues. Germline V gene sequence: CDR1 KGHSH, CDR2 LQKENI. Trimming shortened V by 8 bases and J by 0 bases, and 8 bases separated the two germline ends. CDR3 DNA: TGTGCCAGCGCCCAGGGTAGCAATCAGCCCCAGCATTTT. Translating gives CASAQGSNQPQHF.

This clone was recorded a few times. The chain joins TRBV29-1 to TRBJ1-2; 10 nucleotides align to TRBD1. Germline lookup yields CDR1 SQVTM and CDR2 ANQGSEA. With 6 bases clipped from V and 4 bases from J, the junction kept 14 bases outside the gene matches. CDR3 length equals 16 residues. CDR3 region: CSVRGTGDFRGYGYTF. For the CDR3, the DNA is TGCAGCGTCCGAGGGACAGGGGATTTTCGGGGCTATGGCTACACCTTC. Supplemented by reference TRBV29-1 and TRBJ1-2, the full variable domain reads SAVISQKPSRDICQRGTSLTIQCQVDSQVTMMFWYRQQPGQSLTLIATANQGSEATYESGFVIDKFPISRPNLTFSTLTVSNMSPEDSSIYLCSVRGTGDFRGYGYTFGSGTRLTVV.

The chain carries TRBV5-1 and TRBJ1-1, with 11 bases aligning to TRBD1. The germline CDR1 and CDR2 sequences are SGHRS and YFSETQ. Trimming removed 4 bases from V and 0 bases from J; junction bases left unmatched: 5. CDR3 length equals 16 residues. The CDR3 nucleotides are TGCGCCAGCAGCCCCGGGACAGGGGGATTGAACACTGAAGCTTTCTTT. Its protein product is CASSPGTGGLNTEAFF.

This clone was detected a few times. The chain uses TRBV7-6 and TRBJ2-5; D call uncertain. V was trimmed by 5 bases and J by 2 bases, leaving 9 bases between them. The CDR3 is 13 residues long. Per the germline V gene, CDR1 is SGHVS and CDR2 is FNYEAQ. CDR3 coding DNA: TGTGCCAGCAGCCAGCTGAAACAAGAGACCCAGTACTTC. Its protein product is CASSQLKQETQYF.

The chain combines TRBV7-9 with TRBJ2-1; no firm D call. CDR1 SEHNR and CDR2 FQNEAQ come from the germline V gene (reference sequence). Trimming pared 5 bases from V and 6 bases from J, leaving 14 bases between. The CDR3 covers 14 residues. This CDR3 is CASSPSTTSNEQFF. In DNA, the CDR3 is TGTGCCAGCAGCCCCTCGACCACTTCCAATGAGCAGTTCTTC.

J is TRBJ1-2 and V is TRBV5-1; TRBD1 matches at 10 bases. The CDR3 extends over 17 amino acids. CDR1 and CDR2 (germline): SGHRS, YFSETQ. Trimming took 4 bases from V and 8 from J; bases not matched to a gene: 17. The CDR3 region has the DNA TGCGCCAGCAGCCGTGCGGGACAGGGGCTCTCGGTGAGGGGCTACACCTTC. The encoded protein is CASSRAGQGLSVRGYTF.

This clone was recorded a few times. J is TRBJ2-3 and V is TRBV19, with TRBD1 as a possible D gene (6 bases). CDR1 is LNHDA, CDR2 SQIVND, per germline (reference sequence). Trimming cost V 5 bases and J 3 bases, with 12 bases left between them. There are 14 residues in the CDR3. The CDR3: CASSPTGHTDTQYF. The DNA for the CDR3 is TGTGCCAGTAGTCCAACAGGGCATACAGATACGCAGTATTTT.

The rearrangement joins TRBV23-1 to TRBJ2-7; D not resolved. TRBV23-1 is an ORF; its function is uncertain. This CDR3 comprises 15 residues. V shed 0 bases and J shed 0 bases, with 9 bases lying between them. The chain's CDR3 is CASSQSSSSSYEQYF. The CDR3 DNA sequence: TGCGCCAGCAGTCAATCGTCGTCGAGCTCCTACGAGCAGTACTTC.

This clone has just a few counts. The rearrangement joins TRBV28 to TRBJ2-7; 8 bases line up with TRBD2. J lost 6 bases, V lost 5 bases, and 3 bases had no gene match. The CDR3 has 12 amino acids. Germline loops: CDR1 MDHEN, CDR2 SYDVKM. The CDR3 is CASSLTSGEQYF. For the CDR3, the DNA is TGTGCCAGCAGTCTCACTAGCGGCGAGCAGTACTTC.

This chain joins TRBV4-1 and TRBJ2-7; D is unclear. Germline CDR1 is MGHRA and CDR2 is YSYEKL. Between the trimmed V and J ends, which lost 7 bases and 6 bases, there was a span of 22 bases. The CDR3 length is 15 residues. The CDR3 sequence: CASTPGTNPLGEQYF. The CDR3 DNA reads TGCGCCAGCACCCCGGGCACAAACCCCCTGGGCGAGCAGTACTTC.

The chain has TRBV4-3 and TRBJ1-2, with TRBD1 matching 7 bases. J gave up 4 bases and V 4 bases, and 6 bases lay outside the gene matches. The germline V gene has CDR1 LGHNA and CDR2 YSLEER. The CDR3 consists of 14 residues. The CDR3 here is CASSPRDRVYGYTF. CDR3 sequence (DNA): TGCGCCAGCAGCCCCAGGGACAGAGTCTATGGCTACACCTTC.

Of note for this clone: A read error may account for a junction end that differs from germline. The chain recombines TRBV30 with TRBJ2-1, with D hard to call. The CDR3 loop spans 11 amino acids. Germline-derived CDR1 and CDR2 are GTSNPN and SVGIG (reference sequence). The chain's CDR3 is CVWSLTNEQFF. The CDR3, as DNA: TGTGTCTGGAGTCTTACCAATGAGCAGTTCTTC.